The sequence of this TCR beta chain was determined in a study of beta chain features in type 1 diabetes. With regard to this clone: The sample contains more than one DNA sequence encoding this CDR3.

Germline CDR1 reads SEHNR; CDR2 reads FQNEAQ (reference sequence). The CDR3 sequence is 13 residues long. Trimming took off 0 bases at V and 4 bases at J, with 6 bases between the two ends. Researchers reported sorting CD4+ naive, central memory, regulatory and stem cell-like memory cells via CD45RO/CCR7/CD25/CD127/CD95/CD27. Sequencing targeted expressed TCRB transcripts, as all isolated RNA had been reverse transcribed. Assay used: immunoSEQ multiplex PCR; TCRdb lists only in-frame clones, some missing. The data show hundreds of thousands of clones, 30% seen once. The sequenced sample was naive CD4+ T cells from blood. This rearrangement joins TRBV7-9 to TRBJ2-5; TRBD2 might be the D (6 bases). The TCR was taken from a man younger than 35 in good health. In nucleotides, the CDR3 is TGTGCCAGCAGCTTAGCGGGGGGAGAGACCCAGTACTTC. Its protein product is CASSLAGGETQYF.